This record covers a single TCR beta chain. This CDR3 region has 17 residues. With V trimmed by 5 bases and J by 4 bases, 13 bases remained unmatched. Germline V gene data show CDR1 as KGHSH and CDR2 as LQKENI. TCRdb keeps only in-frame clones here, not all; method: immunoSEQ multiplex PCR. The data show tens of thousands of clones, with roughly 80% seen just once and approximately 5.2% held by the top ten. This sample is part of a study of OX40 agonist ivuxolimab in advanced cancers. The starting material was CD4+ or CD8+ T cells sorted from blood, obtained in a trial of the OX40 agonist ivuxolimab. The sequence derives from an adult with an advanced solid tumor such as melanoma, head and neck, liver or kidney cancer. The chain recombines TRBV18 with TRBJ2-2; the match to TRBD1 covers 7 bases. The CDR3 DNA follows: TGTGCCAGCTCAACCTTCACAGGGGACCTTGGCACCGGGGAGCTGTTTTTT. Translation gives CASSTFTGDLGTGELFF.